This T cell receptor (beta chain) was sequenced in a study of cytomegalovirus exposure and HLA in healthy donors. Study as a whole: Researchers previously reported finding roughly 120 million unique TCR beta sequences from 170 million or so T cells.

Investigators did not record CMV serostatus for this donor. As regards this clone: Its antigen is undetermined.

It was with 60 Vbeta and 13 Jbeta primers that the PCR ran. The repertoire was sequenced with immunoSEQ multiplex PCR; TCRdb's copy has only in-frame clones and lacks some. Of over 95,000 clones in the sample, 74% were seen once. This CDR3 contains 13 residues. The V gene's germline CDR1 is MNHNS and CDR2 SASEGT. Between the trimmed V and J ends, which lost 6 bases and 4 bases, there was a span of 9 bases. Findings of the study overall: Many donors carried some public TCRs, although rarity characterized most TCR sequences. When the data were analyzed later, several of the most significant clusters appeared to be linked to common viral pathogens.

The sequenced material came from PBMCs. The chain is built from TRBV6-1 and TRBJ2-2, with D possibly being TRBD1 (5 bases). The clonotype was recovered from a human donor in good health. The CDR3 region is CASRVTVTGELFF. CDR3 coding DNA: TGTGCCAGCAGGGTGACAGTCACCGGGGAGCTGTTTTTT.